One and the same sample provided the 26 T cell receptor beta chains below, sequenced in a study of Graves' ophthalmopathy and Graves' hyperthyroidism listed by TCRdb under 2018. Sequencing took place on an Illumina HiSeq 2000. For repertoire sequencing, TCR beta CDR3 regions were amplified from RNA transcripts. A first-round RT-PCR used HTBI primers with the Qiagen OneStep RT-PCR kit, followed by a second-round multiplex PCR, size selection and purification. In-frame beta chains were kept once TCRdb had trimmed the public reads at Q25 with fastp and called clones with MiXCR. Identical CDR3 proteins give one entry, which carries the most common genes and DNA. The sample data list fewer than 350,000 distinct CDR3 sequences, and roughly 17% of these were observed just once. Roughly 12% of the sample comes from the top ten. Sequencing was carried out using peripheral blood. The receptors were gathered from an adult man with Graves' ophthalmopathy.

This clonotype was picked up many times. CDR3 DNA sequence: TGTGCCAGCACCTCCGGGGGGAAGGGATCACCCCTCCACTTT. It specifies CASTSGGKGSPLHF. The chain combines TRBV7-9 with TRBJ1-6; perhaps TRBD1 as D (5 bases). V lost 7 bases, J lost 10 bases, and 17 bases lay in between. This CDR3 contains 14 residues. CDR1 is SEHNR, CDR2 FQNEAQ, per germline (reference sequence).

The table lists this clonotype with many counts. The chain carries TRBV28 and TRBJ1-5; unclear D gene. V dropped 6 bases and J dropped 2 bases, with 14 bases sitting between them. The germline gives CDR1 MDHEN, CDR2 SYDVKM. This CDR3 comprises 15 residues. CDR3 region: CASSFVGRGNQPQHF. In DNA, the CDR3 is TGTGCCAGCAGCTTCGTGGGAAGGGGCAATCAGCCCCAGCATTTT.

J is TRBJ2-7 and V is TRBV15; D gene ambiguous. Germline V lookup: CDR1 LNHNV, CDR2 YYDKDF (reference sequence). Trimming left V 5 bases short and J 7 bases short, with 21 bases between. The CDR3 runs 15 residues. CDR3 loop: CATSVLRAAPREQYF. CDR3 DNA sequence: TGTGCCACCAGCGTCCTCCGGGCAGCCCCGCGGGAGCAGTACTTC.

The rearrangement uses TRBV29-1 and TRBJ2-7, with TRBD2 matching over 8 bases. Trimming at V came to 6 bases and at J to 2 bases, leaving 9 bases not matched to a gene. Germline V gene sequence: CDR1 SQVTM, CDR2 ANQGSEA. This CDR3 spans 14 amino acids. CDR3 protein: CSVISGTSAYEQYF. CDR3 nucleotide sequence: TGCAGCGTAATTAGCGGGACCTCCGCCTACGAGCAGTACTTC.

Concerning this clonotype: A read error may account for a junction end that differs from germline. This chain joins TRBV27 and TRBJ2-7, with D uncertain. Germline assignment: CDR1 MNHEY and CDR2 SMNVEV (reference sequence). There are 11 residues in the CDR3. CDR3 bases: TGTGCCAGCCATGATAGCAACGAGCAGTCCTTC. Amino acid sequence: CASHDSNEQSF.

This chain links TRBV15 with TRBJ1-5; D gene uncertain. Germline assignment: CDR1 LNHNV and CDR2 YYDKDF (reference sequence). V shed 7 bases and J shed 1 base, with 11 bases lying between them. The CDR3 loop spans 14 amino acids. In DNA form, the CDR3 reads TGTGCCACCACCCGTCTGGGGAGCAATCAGCCCCAGCATTTT. Translated: CATTRLGSNQPQHF.

This clonotype showed up many times. Written as DNA, the CDR3 is TGTGCCAGCAGCTTAGATGGACATTTTTCGCCCCAGCATTTT. Its protein product is CASSLDGHFSPQHF. V and J are TRBV7-9 and TRBJ1-5, with a tentative D call TRBD1 (5 bases). The CDR3 covers 14 residues. The germline V gene encodes CDR1 SEHNR and CDR2 FQNEAQ (reference sequence). V was cut by 1 base and J by 9 bases, with 13 bases left in between.

This clonotype has only one observation. This rearrangement joins TRBV6-1 to TRBJ2-7; D gene ambiguous. Trimming stripped 8 bases from V and 0 bases from J, with 11 bases between. The germline V gene has CDR1 MNHNS and CDR2 SASEGT. The CDR3 is made up of 13 amino acids. The CDR3 loop is CASSRMVSYEQYF. The CDR3 DNA reads TGTGCCAGCTCGCGTATGGTCTCCTACGAGCAGTACTTC.

This sequence joins TRBV6-2 or TRBV6-3 and TRBJ1-5, with D hard to call. V was clipped by 0 bases and J by 3 bases, with 15 bases between them. The CDR3 length is 17 residues. In germline, CDR1 is MNHEY, CDR2 SVGEGT. The CDR3 spells CASSYSIPQEPNQPQHF. CDR3 coding DNA: TGTGCCAGCAGTTACTCGATCCCCCAGGAACCCAATCAGCCCCAGCATTTT.

In nucleotides, the CDR3 is TGTGCCAGCAGAACCGGGACAGGGCCATCCGAGCAGTACTTC. This gives the protein CASRTGTGPSEQYF. This chain uses TRBV6-1 with TRBJ2-7; TRBD1 agrees at 9 bases. After removal of 6 bases from V and 6 bases from J, the junction contained 9 bases not matched to a gene. Per germline, CDR1 MNHNS and CDR2 SASEGT. The CDR3 runs to 14 residues.

This clonotype was detected many times. V and J are TRBV7-9 and TRBJ2-7, with D possibly TRBD2 on 5 matching bases. Trimming left V 2 bases short and J 6 bases short, with 8 bases between. This CDR3 is built from 12 residues. CDR1 is SEHNR and CDR2 is FQNEAQ in the germline V gene (reference sequence). CDR3 DNA: TGTGCCAGCAGCTTAAGCGGTCCCGAGCAGTACTTC. Translated: CASSLSGPEQYF.

This clonotype was seen many times. The chain has TRBV11-2 and TRBJ1-2, with a possible D match to TRBD1 (5 bases). CDR3 size: 12 residues. V lost 6 bases and J lost 8, with 13 bases in between. The V gene's germline CDR1 is SGHAT and CDR2 FQNNGV. CDR3 bases: TGTGCCAGCAGGGGGGGGGTCGGCGGCTACACCTTC. It is translated as CASRGGVGGYTF. Variable domain in full (rest from reference TRBV11-2 and TRBJ1-2): EAGVAQSPRYKIIEKRQSVAFWCNPISGHATLYWYQQILGQGPKLLIQFQNNGVVDDSQLPKDRFSAERLKGVDSTLKIQPAKLEDSAVYLCASRGGVGGYTFGSGTRLTVV.

CDR3 sequence (DNA): TGTGCCACCAGCACCCGGGACAGGGAGAACACTGAAGCTTTCTTT. It yields the protein CATSTRDRENTEAFF. The chain employs TRBV15 and TRBJ1-1; 9 bases map to TRBD1. With 4 bases clipped from V and 1 base from J, the junction kept 4 bases outside the gene matches. CDR3 length: 15 residues. CDR1 is LNHNV and CDR2 is YYDKDF in the germline V gene (reference sequence).

This clonotype was seen many times. The chain couples TRBV29-1 to TRBJ2-2; possible D gene TRBD2, 7 bases. Looked up from germline, CDR1 is SQVTM and CDR2 is ANQGSEA. The CDR3 contains 14 residues. Trimming pared 7 bases from V and 3 bases from J, leaving 15 bases between. This CDR3 reads CSAGGGPYTGELFF. For the CDR3, the DNA is TGCAGCGCTGGGGGGGGGCCGTACACCGGGGAGCTGTTTTTT.

This clonotype was observed many times. The V gene is TRBV3-1, the J gene TRBJ2-5; 8 bases align to TRBD1. The CDR3 is 12 residues long. CDR1 is LGHDT, CDR2 YNNKEL, per germline (reference sequence). The V and J ends lost 7 bases and 5 bases, in that order; junction bases with no gene match: 3. Written as DNA, the CDR3 is TGTGCCAGCACCGACAGGGGTGAGACCCAGTACTTC. Its translation: CASTDRGETQYF.

In this sample, this clonotype turned up many times. The V and J genes are TRBV11-1 and TRBJ2-1; 10 bases agree with TRBD2. V lost 1 base and J lost 4; bases outside the gene matches: 7. This CDR3 contains 17 residues. Germline CDR1 SGHAT, CDR2 FQDESV (reference sequence). CDR3 sequence reads: CASSLEIAGGRYNEQFF. Here the CDR3 DNA reads TGTGCCAGCAGCTTAGAGATAGCGGGGGGACGTTACAATGAGCAGTTCTTC.

In its sample, this clonotype was seen many times. The CDR3 nucleotides are TGTGCCAGCAGCGCCGGGAGGGATAGCTCTGAAGCTTTCTTT. This encodes CASSAGRDSSEAFF. The chain carries TRBV12-3 or TRBV12-4 and TRBJ1-1; no firm D call. The CDR3 consists of 14 residues. With 6 bases removed from V and 6 bases from J, the gap between germline ends came to 17 bases.

This clonotype was counted ten times or more. This chain links TRBV7-8 with TRBJ1-1; D remains unclear. Germline V gene sequence: CDR1 SGHVS, CDR2 FQNEAQ. CDR3 size: 11 residues. V gave up 3 bases and J gave up 11 bases, with 10 bases separating them. CDR3 residues: CASSLGKAAFF. CDR3 bases: TGTGCCAGCAGCTTGGGTAAGGCGGCTTTCTTT.

This clonotype appeared many times. The CDR3 is CSAGAGTISNQPQHF. CDR3 in DNA: TGCAGTGCTGGGGCCGGGACAATTAGCAATCAGCCCCAGCATTTT. V usage is TRBV20-1 and J usage is TRBJ1-5; D may be TRBD1 (6 bases). Per germline, CDR1 DFQATT and CDR2 SNEGSKA (reference sequence). The CDR3 covers 15 residues. V was clipped by 5 bases and J by 0 bases, with 14 bases between them.

This sequence joins TRBV6-1 and TRBJ1-5, with 11 positions matching TRBD1. Germline V gene lookup returns CDR1 MNHNS and CDR2 SASEGT. V lost 6 bases to trimming and J lost 2 bases; unmatched junction nucleotides: 6. This CDR3 spans 16 amino acids. The CDR3 DNA reads TGTGCCAGCAGCCAAGGACAGGGGGCTCGCAATCAGCCCCAGCATTTT. It translates to CASSQGQGARNQPQHF.

This clonotype was seen many times. The chain employs TRBV5-1 and TRBJ2-2; 9 positions match TRBD2. The CDR3 extends over 19 amino acids. V lost 0 bases to trimming and J lost 0 bases; unmatched junction nucleotides: 9. Germline CDR1 SGHRS, CDR2 YFSETQ. DNA of the CDR3: TGCGCCAGCAGCTTGGCCGGGCTAGCGGGGACCGCGAACACCGGGGAGCTGTTTTTT. Protein product: CASSLAGLAGTANTGELFF.

The rearrangement links TRBV2 to TRBJ1-5; D ambiguous. Germline assignment: CDR1 SNHLY and CDR2 FYNNEI. V was cut by 4 bases and J by 3 bases, with 10 bases left in between. The CDR3 runs to 14 residues. CDR3 DNA sequence: TGTGCCAGCAGTGGATGGGGTGACAATCAGCCCCAGCATTTT. Its translation is CASSGWGDNQPQHF.

The CDR3: CASSYPGQRANYGYTF. The CDR3 DNA is TGTGCCAGCAGCTACCCCGGACAGAGAGCTAACTATGGCTACACCTTC. The chain carries TRBV11-1 and TRBJ1-2; D perhaps matches TRBD1 (6 bases). The CDR3 contains 16 residues. CDR1 SGHAT and CDR2 FQDESV come from the germline V gene (reference sequence). With 4 bases removed from V and 0 bases from J, the gap between germline ends came to 15 bases.

This clonotype showed up many times. The genes are TRBV2 and TRBJ1-6; D is uncertain. Germline loops: CDR1 SNHLY, CDR2 FYNNEI. The CDR3 runs to 13 residues. V was pared by 10 bases and J by 7 bases, with 14 bases between. The CDR3 loop reads CAMQNVPNSPLHF. The CDR3 DNA reads as TGTGCCATGCAGAATGTACCCAATTCACCCCTCCACTTT.

This sequence joins TRBV11-2 and TRBJ2-6, with D maybe TRBD2 (6 bases). This CDR3 is 18 amino acids long. Germline values: CDR1 SGHAT, CDR2 FQNNGV. The V and J ends lost 0 bases and 0 bases respectively, with 12 bases between them. The CDR3 spells CASSLEGRSSSGANVLTF. The CDR3, as DNA: TGTGCCAGCAGCTTAGAGGGGAGGTCTAGCTCTGGGGCCAACGTCCTGACTTTC.

This clonotype was recorded many times. The CDR3 protein is CASRSSGQGAEQYF. The CDR3 DNA follows: TGTGCCAGCAGGTCCTCGGGACAGGGGGCCGAGCAGTACTTC. The chain carries TRBV7-9 and TRBJ2-7, with 12 bases aligning to TRBD1. Trimming at V came to 6 bases and at J to 6 bases, leaving 6 bases not matched to a gene. CDR1 is SEHNR and CDR2 is FQNEAQ in the germline V gene (reference sequence). The CDR3 runs to 14 residues.